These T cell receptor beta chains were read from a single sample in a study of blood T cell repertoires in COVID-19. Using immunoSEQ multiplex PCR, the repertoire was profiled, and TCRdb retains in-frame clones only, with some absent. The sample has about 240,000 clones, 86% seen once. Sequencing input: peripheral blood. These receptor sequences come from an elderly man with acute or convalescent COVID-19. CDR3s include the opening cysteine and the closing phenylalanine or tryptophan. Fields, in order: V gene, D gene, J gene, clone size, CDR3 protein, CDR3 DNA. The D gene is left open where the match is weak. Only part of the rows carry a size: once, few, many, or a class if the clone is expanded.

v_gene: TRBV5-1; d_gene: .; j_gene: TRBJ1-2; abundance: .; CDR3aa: CASSKEQGYGYTF; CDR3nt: TGCGCCAGCAGCAAGGAGCAGGGGTATGGCTACACCTTC
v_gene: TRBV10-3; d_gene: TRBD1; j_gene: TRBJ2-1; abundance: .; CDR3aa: CATQTGGKTSSYNEQFF; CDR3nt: TGTGCCACCCAGACAGGGGGCAAAACCAGCTCCTACAATGAGCAGTTCTTC
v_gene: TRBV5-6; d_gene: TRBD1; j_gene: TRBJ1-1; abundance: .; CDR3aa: CASIRGFGTEAFF; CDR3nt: TGTGCCAGCATCAGGGGGTTCGGCACTGAAGCTTTCTTT
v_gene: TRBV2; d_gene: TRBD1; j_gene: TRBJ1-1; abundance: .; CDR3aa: CASTGQENTEAFF; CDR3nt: TGTGCCAGCACAGGACAGGAGAACACTGAAGCTTTCTTT
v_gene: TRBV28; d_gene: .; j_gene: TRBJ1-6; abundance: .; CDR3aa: CASGTTGEGGRNSPLHF; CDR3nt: TGTGCCAGCGGAACTACGGGGGAGGGGGGAAGGAATTCACCCCTCCACTTT
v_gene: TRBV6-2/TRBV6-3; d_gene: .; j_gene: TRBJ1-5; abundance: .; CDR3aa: CASSPSGGTGQPQHF; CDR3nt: TGTGCCAGCAGCCCATCTGGAGGGACGGGGCAGCCCCAGCATTTT
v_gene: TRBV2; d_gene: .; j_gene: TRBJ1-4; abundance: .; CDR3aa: CASSDPGEEKLFF; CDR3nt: TGTGCCAGCAGTGACCCCGGGGAGGAAAAACTGTTTTTT
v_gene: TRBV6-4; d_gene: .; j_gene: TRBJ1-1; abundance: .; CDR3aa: CASRGGRGTFTEAFF; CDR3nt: TGTGCCAGCAGGGGCGGGAGGGGGACGTTCACTGAAGCTTTCTTT
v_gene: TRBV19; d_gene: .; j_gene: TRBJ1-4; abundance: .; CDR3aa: CASSFGQFATNEKLFF; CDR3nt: TGTGCCAGTAGTTTCGGACAGTTTGCAACTAATGAAAAACTGTTTTTT
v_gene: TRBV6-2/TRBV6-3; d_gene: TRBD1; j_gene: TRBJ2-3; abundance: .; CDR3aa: CASSWGAGGTDTQYF; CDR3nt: TGTGCCAGCAGTTGGGGAGCAGGGGGAACAGATACGCAGTATTTT
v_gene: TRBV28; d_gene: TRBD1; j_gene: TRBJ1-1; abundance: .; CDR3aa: CASSSGTGGINTEAFF; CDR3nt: TGTGCCAGCAGTTCCGGGACAGGGGGCATTAACACTGAAGCTTTCTTT
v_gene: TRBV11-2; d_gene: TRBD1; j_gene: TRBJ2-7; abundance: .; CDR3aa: CASSRQGVYEQYF; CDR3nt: TGTGCCAGCTCCCGACAGGGGGTCTACGAGCAGTACTTC
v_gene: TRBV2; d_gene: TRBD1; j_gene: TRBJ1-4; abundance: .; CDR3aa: CASRRGQVNEKLFF; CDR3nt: TGTGCCAGCAGGAGGGGACAGGTTAATGAAAAACTGTTTTTT
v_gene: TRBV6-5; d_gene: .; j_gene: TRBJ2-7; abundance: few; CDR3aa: CAGSTGYEQYF; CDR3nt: TGTGCCGGATCTACAGGGTACGAGCAGTACTTC
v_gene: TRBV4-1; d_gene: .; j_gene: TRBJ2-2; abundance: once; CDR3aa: CASSQVSRPGTGELFF; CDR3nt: TGCGCCAGCAGCCAAGTCTCACGGCCGGGAACCGGGGAGCTGTTTTTT
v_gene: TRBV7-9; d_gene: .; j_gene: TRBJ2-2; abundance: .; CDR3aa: CASSQLNTGELFF; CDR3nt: TGTGCCAGCAGTCAACTTAACACCGGGGAGCTGTTTTTT
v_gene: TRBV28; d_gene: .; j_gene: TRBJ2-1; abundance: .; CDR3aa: CASSLTGSNEQFF; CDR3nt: TGTGCCAGCAGTTTAACTGGGAGCAATGAGCAGTTCTTC
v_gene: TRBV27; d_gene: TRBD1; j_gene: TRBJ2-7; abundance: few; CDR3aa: CASSFGTGNYEQYF; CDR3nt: TGTGCCAGCAGTTTCGGGACAGGGAACTACGAGCAGTACTTC
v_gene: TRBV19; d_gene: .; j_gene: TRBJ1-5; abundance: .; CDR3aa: CASSIRGLQGRLSNQPQHF; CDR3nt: TGTGCCAGTAGTATCCGGGGCCTACAGGGACGCCTTAGCAATCAGCCCCAGCATTTT
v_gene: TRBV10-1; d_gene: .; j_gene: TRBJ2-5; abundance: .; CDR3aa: CASSESRSLAQYF; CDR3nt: TGCGCCAGCAGTGAGTCCCGGTCCCTAGCCCAGTACTTC
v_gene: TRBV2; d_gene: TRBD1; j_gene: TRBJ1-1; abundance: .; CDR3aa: CASRTGVTEAFF; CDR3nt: TGTGCCAGCCGAACAGGGGTCACTGAAGCTTTCTTT
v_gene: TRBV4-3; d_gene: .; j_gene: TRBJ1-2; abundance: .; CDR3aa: CASSHEQANYGYTF; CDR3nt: TGCGCCAGCAGCCACGAGCAGGCTAACTATGGCTACACCTTC
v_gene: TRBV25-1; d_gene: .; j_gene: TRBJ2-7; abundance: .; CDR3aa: CAARRGAYEQYF; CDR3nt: TGTGCCGCTCGGCGAGGTGCCTACGAGCAGTACTTC
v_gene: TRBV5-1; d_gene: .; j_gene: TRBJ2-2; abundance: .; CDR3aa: CASSLAHGGTGELFF; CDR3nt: TGCGCCAGCAGCTTGGCCCACGGAGGCACCGGGGAGCTGTTTTTT
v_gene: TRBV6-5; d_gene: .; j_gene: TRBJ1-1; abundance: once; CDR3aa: CASRINPGTEAFF; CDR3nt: TGTGCCAGCAGGATTAACCCAGGGACTGAAGCTTTCTTT
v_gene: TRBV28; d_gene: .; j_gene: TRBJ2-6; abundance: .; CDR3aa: CASSLISSGANVLTF; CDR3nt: TGTGCCAGCAGTTTAATCTCCTCTGGGGCCAACGTCCTGACTTTC
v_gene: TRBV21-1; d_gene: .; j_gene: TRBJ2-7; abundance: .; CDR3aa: CASSRSGTGAYEQYF; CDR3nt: TGTGCCAGCAGCCGATCGGGGACAGGGGCCTACGAGCAGTACTTC
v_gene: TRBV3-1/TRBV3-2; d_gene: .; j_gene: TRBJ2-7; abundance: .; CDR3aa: CASSQGAGEQYF; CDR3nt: TGTGCCAGCAGCCAGGGGGCCGGCGAGCAGTACTTC
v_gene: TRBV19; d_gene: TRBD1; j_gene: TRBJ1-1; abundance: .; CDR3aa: CASSTNRGRWTEAFF; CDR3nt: TGTGCCAGTAGTACCAACAGGGGGAGGTGGACTGAAGCTTTCTTT
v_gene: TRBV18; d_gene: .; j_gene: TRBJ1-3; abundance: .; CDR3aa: CASSPLPGLSGNTIYF; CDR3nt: TGTGCCAGCTCACCACTTCCGGGACTCTCTGGAAACACCATATATTTT
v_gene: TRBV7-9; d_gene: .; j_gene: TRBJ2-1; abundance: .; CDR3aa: CASRLSGFYNGQFF; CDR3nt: TGTGCCAGCAGACTTAGCGGTTTCTACAATGGGCAGTTCTTC
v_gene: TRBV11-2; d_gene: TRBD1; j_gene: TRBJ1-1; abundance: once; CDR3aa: CASSLGLFGQAGTEAFF; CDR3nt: TGTGCCAGCAGCTTAGGGCTCTTCGGACAGGCTGGCACTGAAGCTTTCTTT
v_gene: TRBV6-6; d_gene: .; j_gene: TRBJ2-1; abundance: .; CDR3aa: CASSQVNEQFF; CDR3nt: TGTGCCAGCAGCCAGGTCAATGAGCAGTTCTTC
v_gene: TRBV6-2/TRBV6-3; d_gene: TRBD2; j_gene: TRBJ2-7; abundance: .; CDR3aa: CASSNIAGHYEQYF; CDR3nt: TGTGCCAGCAGCAATATAGCGGGACACTACGAGCAGTACTTC